This T cell receptor beta chain derives from a study of OX40 agonist ivuxolimab in advanced cancers. Whole-study results and caveats: Among T cells, CD8+ cells averaged more expanded clones than CD4+ cells.

Repertoires were generated with immunoSEQ multiplex PCR, while TCRdb's copy carries only in-frame clones and drops some. This sample yields nearly 70,000 clones, of which approximately 87% are seen a single time; approximately 6.1% belongs to the top ten. A remark on this clone: Its target is not known. One junction end disagrees with the germline gene, perhaps due to a read error.

Germline V gene sequence: CDR1 SGHDT, CDR2 YYEEEE. This CDR3 contains 15 residues. Sequences were derived from CD4+ or CD8+ T cells sorted from blood, sampled in a trial of the OX40 agonist ivuxolimab. The rearrangement uses TRBV5-6 and TRBJ2-7; either TRBD1 or TRBD2 may supply D (5 bases each). The receptor's source is an adult with an advanced solid tumor such as melanoma, head and neck, liver or kidney cancer. CDR3 sequence: CASSRLGVWSYEQCF. The CDR3 bases are TGTGCCAGCAGCCGGTTGGGGGTCTGGTCCTACGAGCAGTGCTTC.